The T cell receptor beta chain described here comes from a study of T cells expressing NK-cell markers. TCRdb re-called the 5' RACE reads and gives one entry per CDR3 protein, without DNA. The ten most abundant clones cover about 7.1% of a sample with more than 400,000 distinct CDR3 sequences. The length of the CDR3 is 13 residues. The rearrangement joins TRBV12-3 or TRBV12-4 to TRBJ2-2. Sequencing was carried out using blood T cells: a sorted CD56 or NKG2C T cell subset, CD4+ or CD8+ T cells, or bulk PBMC T cells (not recorded which). The clonotype comes from a woman aged 18-69 years in good health. CDR3 sequence reads: CASSLTQTGELFF.